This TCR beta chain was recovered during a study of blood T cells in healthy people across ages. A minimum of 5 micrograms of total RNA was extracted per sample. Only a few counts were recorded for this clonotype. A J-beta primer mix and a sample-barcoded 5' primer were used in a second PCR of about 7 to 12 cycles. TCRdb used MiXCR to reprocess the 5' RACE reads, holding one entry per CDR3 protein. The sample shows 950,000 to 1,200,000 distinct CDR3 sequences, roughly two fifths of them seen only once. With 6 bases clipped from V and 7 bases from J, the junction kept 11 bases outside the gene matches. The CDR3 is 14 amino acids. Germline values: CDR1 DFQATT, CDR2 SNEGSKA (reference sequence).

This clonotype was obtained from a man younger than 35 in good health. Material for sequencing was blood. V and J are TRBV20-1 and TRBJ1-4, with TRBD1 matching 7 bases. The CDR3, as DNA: TGCAGTGCGCACCATGACAGGGCCAGTGAAAAACTGTTTTTT. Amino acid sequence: CSAHHDRASEKLFF.